The 26 T cell receptor beta chains given below trace back to one sample, sequenced in a study of early T cells in non-severe SARS-CoV-2 infection. Each CDR3 protein is one row after TCRdb ran MiXCR on the 5' RACE reads. The data contain almost 65,000 distinct CDR3 sequences, around 4.9% of them seen just once; the ten biggest clones take up 4% to 5%. Sequencing was carried out using whole blood. These receptors all come from an adult who was a healthcare worker with PCR-confirmed SARS-CoV-2 infection or an uninfected control (not recorded which).

This clonotype was counted many times. The chain carries TRBV6-1 and TRBJ1-3; D call uncertain. This CDR3 region has 17 residues. Trimming stripped 1 base from V and 5 bases from J, with 18 bases between. Germline assignment: CDR1 MNHNS and CDR2 SASEGT. CDR3 in amino acids: CASSEERNRYTRNTIYF. For the CDR3, the DNA is TGTGCCAGCAGTGAAGAAAGGAACAGATATACTCGAAACACCATATATTTT.

The gene calls are TRBV5-4 and TRBJ1-1, with 12 bases matching TRBD1. The V segment lost 2 bases and the J segment 5 bases; nucleotides outside the gene matches: 16. The germline V gene has CDR1 SGHNT and CDR2 YYREEE (reference sequence). The CDR3 loop spans 19 amino acids. The CDR3 protein is CASSFALGTGGAGSTEAFF. DNA of the CDR3: TGTGCCAGCAGCTTCGCTCTTGGGACAGGGGGCGCGGGGAGTACTGAAGCTTTCTTT.

This clonotype was seen only once. A read error is possible here, since a much larger clone lies one base away. This rearrangement joins TRBV5-1 to TRBJ2-4; no firm D call. CDR3 length: 15 residues. Looked up from germline, CDR1 is SGHRS and CDR2 is YFSETQ. CDR3 sequence reads: CASSLEVAAKIIQYF. The CDR3 DNA follows: TGCGCCAGCAGCTTGGAAGTTGCCGCCAAAATCATTCAGTACTTC. Filled out from reference TRBV5-1 and TRBJ2-4, the complete variable domain reads KAGVTQTPRYLIKTRGQQVTLSCSPISGHRSVSWYQQTPGQGLQFLFEYFSETQRNKGNFPGRFSGRQFSNSRSEMNVSTLELGDSALYLCASSLEVAAKIIQYFGAGTRLSVL.

The chain has TRBV29-1 and TRBJ2-3; D uncertain. This CDR3 has 13 residues. CDR1 is SQVTM, CDR2 ANQGSEA, per germline. V gave up 7 bases and J gave up 2 bases, with 13 bases separating them. This CDR3 is CSADLQATDTQYF. The CDR3 region has the DNA TGCAGCGCGGACCTTCAGGCCACAGATACGCAGTATTTT.

This clonotype appeared many times. The rearrangement uses TRBV18 and TRBJ2-2, with D unresolved. The CDR3 contains 16 residues. Trimming stripped 0 bases from V and 0 bases from J, with 8 bases between. Germline CDR1 reads KGHSH; CDR2 reads LQKENI. CDR3 nucleotides: TGTGCCAGCTCACCACCTGCAGGCCCGAACACCGGGGAGCTGTTTTTT. Its protein product is CASSPPAGPNTGELFF.

This rearrangement joins TRBV11-2 to TRBJ2-1; weak D call: TRBD2 (5 bases). The CDR3 is made up of 15 amino acids. V lost 6 bases to trimming and J lost 0 bases, with 12 bases between them. CDR1 and CDR2 (germline): SGHAT, FQNNGV. The CDR3 sequence: CASSTPRGSYNEQFF. The DNA of the CDR3 is TGTGCCAGCAGTACCCCTCGGGGCTCCTACAATGAGCAGTTCTTC.

This clonotype was seen many times. The chain uses TRBV11-2 and TRBJ2-2; D possibly corresponds to TRBD2 (6 bases). Germline V gene lookup returns CDR1 SGHAT and CDR2 FQNNGV. V lost 4 bases, J lost 7 bases, and 10 bases lay in between. The CDR3 has 13 residues. The CDR3, as DNA: TGTGCCAGCAGCTCCTGGGAGGACGGGGAGCTGTTTTTT. Translating it yields CASSSWEDGELFF.

The table lists this clonotype with many counts. J is TRBJ2-3 and V is TRBV2, with a tentative D call TRBD2 (6 bases). There are 13 residues in the CDR3. CDR1 and CDR2 (germline): SNHLY, FYNNEI. The V end lost 6 bases, the J end lost 4 bases, and 11 bases lay between the germline ends. CDR3 sequence (DNA): TGTGCCAGCAGCTTGGAGGGCCCAGATACGCAGTATTTT. This codes for CASSLEGPDTQYF.

This clonotype was detected ten times or more. The CDR3 sequence is CASRPTEITNTGELFF. The CDR3 coding sequence is TGTGCCAGCAGACCGACAGAGATTACGAACACCGGGGAGCTGTTTTTT. This rearrangement joins TRBV11-2 to TRBJ2-2; possibly TRBD1 for D (5 bases). The germline V gene encodes CDR1 SGHAT and CDR2 FQNNGV. There are 16 residues in the CDR3. V lost 6 bases and J lost 0, with 14 bases in between.

This clonotype turned up a few times. The chain has TRBV12-3 or TRBV12-4 and TRBJ2-1; 7 bases map to TRBD1. Trimming took 2 bases from V and 10 from J; bases not matched to a gene: 14. This CDR3 is 16 amino acids long. This CDR3 is CASSLSITGVRQEQFF. Here the CDR3 DNA reads TGTGCCAGCAGTTTATCGATAACAGGGGTCCGCCAAGAGCAGTTCTTC.

This clonotype has at least ten counts. The V gene is TRBV6-1, the J gene TRBJ1-5, with D maybe TRBD1 (6 bases). The CDR3 runs 15 residues. V lost 5 bases and J lost 6, with 17 bases in between. The germline CDR1 and CDR2 sequences are MNHNS and SASEGT. In nucleotides, the CDR3 is TGTGCCAGCAGTATCTCGGGGGGCGCGTTTCAGCCCCAGCATTTT. Translation gives CASSISGGAFQPQHF.

The chain carries TRBV2 and TRBJ2-3; 8 nucleotides agree with TRBD2. Unmatched junction bases numbered 5, after V lost 3 bases and J lost 3 bases. Germline V gene sequence: CDR1 SNHLY, CDR2 FYNNEI. This CDR3 spans 15 amino acids. The CDR3 loop is CASSERLAWTDTQYF. Here the CDR3 DNA reads TGTGCCAGCAGTGAGCGACTAGCGTGGACAGATACGCAGTATTTT.

This chain connects TRBV5-1 to TRBJ2-7, with D possibly TRBD1 on 6 matching bases. The germline V gene has CDR1 SGHRS and CDR2 YFSETQ. The V gene lost 2 bases and the J gene lost 0 bases, with 12 bases spanning the gap. CDR3 size: 15 residues. CDR3 loop: CASSFAPGDSYEQYF. The CDR3 nucleotides are TGCGCCAGCAGCTTTGCCCCAGGGGACTCCTACGAGCAGTACTTC.

The rearrangement uses TRBV19 and TRBJ2-2; TRBD1 agrees at 7 bases. CDR1 is LNHDA, CDR2 SQIVND, per germline (reference sequence). This CDR3 has 16 amino acids. The J segment lost 1 base and the V segment lost 6 bases, leaving 8 bases of the junction unmatched. The CDR3 loop reads CASSPSGTENTGELFF. The CDR3 coding sequence is TGTGCCAGTAGCCCCTCCGGGACAGAGAACACCGGGGAGCTGTTTTTT.

This clonotype was recorded at least ten times. V and J are TRBV20-1 and TRBJ2-2; D not resolved. The CDR3 contains 12 residues. Germline V CDR1 and CDR2: DFQATT, SNEGSKA (reference sequence). V dropped 1 base and J dropped 0 bases, with 0 bases sitting between them. CDR3 in DNA: TGCAGTGCTAGAGCGAACACCGGGGAGCTGTTTTTT. This translates into CSARANTGELFF.

This clonotype was recorded at least ten times. This sequence joins TRBV20-1 and TRBJ2-5; TRBD2 is a possible D gene (6 bases). The germline V and J ends were trimmed by 2 bases and 5 bases, with 12 bases remaining between them. Germline CDR1 and CDR2: DFQATT and SNEGSKA (reference sequence). CDR3 length: 13 amino acids. The CDR3 DNA reads as TGCAGTGCTAGAATCGGCGGGACTGAGACCCAGTACTTC. This sequence encodes CSARIGGTETQYF.

This clonotype was counted a few times. The V call is TRBV6-1, the J call TRBJ2-3; D gene ambiguous. V dropped 6 bases and J dropped 1 base, with 14 bases sitting between them. This CDR3 comprises 15 residues. Germline loops: CDR1 MNHNS, CDR2 SASEGT. The CDR3 loop is CASSQRWAGTDTQYF. CDR3 bases: TGTGCCAGCAGCCAACGGTGGGCAGGCACAGATACGCAGTATTTT.

This clonotype was detected many times. V and J are TRBV20-1 and TRBJ2-1; 13 nucleotides line up with TRBD2. The CDR3 contains 17 residues. Germline trimming cut 2 bases from V and 3 bases from J; bases unmatched to any gene: 7. Germline assignment: CDR1 DFQATT and CDR2 SNEGSKA (reference sequence). In DNA form, the CDR3 reads TGCAGTGCTAGACCAGGGGGACTAGCGGGGTTCTACAATGAGCAGTTCTTC. This translates into CSARPGGLAGFYNEQFF.

This clonotype was recorded many times. V is TRBV29-1 and J is TRBJ2-3, with 11 bases lining up with TRBD2. CDR1 and CDR2 (germline): SQVTM, ANQGSEA. The CDR3 loop spans 17 amino acids. Trimming took 5 bases from V and 0 from J; bases not matched to a gene: 10. DNA for the CDR3: TGCAGCGTTTTACTAGCGGGGGCCTCCCCCAGCACAGATACGCAGTATTTT. Amino acids: CSVLLAGASPSTDTQYF.

Only a few counts were recorded for this clonotype. CDR3 nucleotides: TGCAGTGCCCCGAAATCCGCAGATACGCAGTATTTT. Protein: CSAPKSADTQYF. This chain joins TRBV20-1 and TRBJ2-3; no firm D call. The V end was cut by 6 bases, the J end by 4 bases, with 11 bases between. This CDR3 is built from 12 residues. The germline V gene has CDR1 DFQATT and CDR2 SNEGSKA (reference sequence).

This chain connects TRBV4-3 to TRBJ2-7; TRBD2 matches 9 bases. CDR1 is LGHNA and CDR2 is YSLEER in the germline V gene. The CDR3 totals 14 residues. V lost 4 bases and J lost 0; bases outside the gene matches: 1. The DNA for the CDR3 is TGCGCCAGCAGCCCTAGCGGGAACTCCTACGAGCAGTACTTC. Amino acid sequence: CASSPSGNSYEQYF.

This clonotype was detected many times. DNA of the CDR3: TGTGCCAGCAGCAAAGGGGCTGCTAGAGGGCCTTCTGAAGCTTTCTTT. As protein: CASSKGAARGPSEAFF. The chain carries TRBV21-1 and TRBJ1-1. TRBV21-1 is termed a pseudogene. This CDR3 is built from 16 residues.

Ten or more counts support this clonotype. The rearrangement links TRBV14 to TRBJ2-1; D gene uncertain. The germline V gene has CDR1 SGHDN and CDR2 FVKESK. The CDR3 runs 11 residues. With 3 bases removed from V and 5 bases from J, the gap between germline ends came to 2 bases. The CDR3 here is CASSHHNEQFF. The CDR3 nucleotides are TGTGCCAGCAGCCATCACAATGAGCAGTTCTTC.

Many counts were recorded for this clonotype. The chain uses TRBV7-9 and TRBJ2-2; D unclear. CDR1 is SEHNR and CDR2 is FQNEAQ in the germline V gene (reference sequence). This CDR3 is 11 amino acids long. V was clipped by 2 bases and J by 5 bases, with 0 bases between them. CDR3 sequence reads: CASSLTGELFF. The CDR3 coding sequence is TGTGCCAGCAGCTTAACCGGGGAGCTGTTTTTT.

This clonotype was observed many times. This rearrangement joins TRBV29-1 to TRBJ1-1; D not resolved. The CDR3 extends over 11 amino acids. Germline CDR1 reads SQVTM; CDR2 reads ANQGSEA. V was pared by 4 bases and J by 8 bases, with 11 bases between. CDR3 nucleotides: TGCAGCGTTGGCGACTTAGAGGAAGCTTTCTTT. Translation gives CSVGDLEEAFF. The full variable domain, rest sourced from reference TRBV29-1 and TRBJ1-1, is SAVISQKPSRDICQRGTSLTIQCQVDSQVTMMFWYRQQPGQSLTLIATANQGSEATYESGFVIDKFPISRPNLTFSTLTVSNMSPEDSSIYLCSVGDLEEAFFGQGTRLTVV.

This clonotype was recorded only once. The chain joins TRBV27 to TRBJ1-5; tentative D call: TRBD1 (6 bases). This CDR3 contains 14 residues. The V and J ends lost 6 bases and 1 base respectively, with 10 bases between them. Germline V gene data show CDR1 as MNHEY and CDR2 as SMNVEV (reference sequence). The CDR3 bases are TGTGCCAGCAGCCAAGACAGGAGCAATCAGCCCCAGCATTTT. It yields the protein CASSQDRSNQPQHF.